This T cell receptor beta chain appears in the sequencing data of a study of beta chain features in type 1 diabetes. Expressed TCRB transcripts were sequenced because the entire RNA isolate underwent reverse transcription. The protocol was immunoSEQ multiplex PCR, while the TCRdb copy is restricted to in-frame clones and leaves out a portion. The sample records around 140,000 clones, about 10% being singletons. Germline CDR1 and CDR2: MNHNY and SVGAGI (reference sequence). The CDR3 consists of 16 residues. V shed 5 bases, J shed 1 base, and the junction held 7 bases outside the gene matches. This clone was picked up a small number of times.

The source material was naive CD4+ T cells from blood. The chain joins TRBV6-6 to TRBJ2-2; 7 bases map to TRBD1. This TCR derives from a man aged 18 to 30 in good health. CDR3 sequence reads: CASSARNRGNTGELFF. DNA of the CDR3: TGTGCCAGCAGTGCACGGAACAGGGGGAACACCGGGGAGCTGTTTTTT.